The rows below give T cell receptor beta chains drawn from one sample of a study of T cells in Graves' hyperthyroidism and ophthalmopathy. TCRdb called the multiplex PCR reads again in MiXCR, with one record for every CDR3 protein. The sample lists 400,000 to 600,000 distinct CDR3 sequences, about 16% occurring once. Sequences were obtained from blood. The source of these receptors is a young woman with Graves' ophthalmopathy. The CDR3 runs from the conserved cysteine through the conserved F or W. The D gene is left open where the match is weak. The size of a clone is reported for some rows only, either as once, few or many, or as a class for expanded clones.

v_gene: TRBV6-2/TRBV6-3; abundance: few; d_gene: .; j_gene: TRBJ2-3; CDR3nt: TGTGCCAGCAGTTACCATTTAGATACGCAGTATTTT; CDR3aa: CASSYHLDTQYF
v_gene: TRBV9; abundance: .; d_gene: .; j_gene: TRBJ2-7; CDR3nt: TGTGCCAGCAGCCTCGGCTGGAGCCGCTACGAGCAGTACTTC; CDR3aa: CASSLGWSRYEQYF
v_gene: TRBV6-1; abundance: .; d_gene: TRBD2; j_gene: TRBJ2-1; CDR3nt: TGTGCCAGCAGTGTTAGCGGGAGGGCCGGGTATGAGCAGTTCTTC; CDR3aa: CASSVSGRAGYEQFF
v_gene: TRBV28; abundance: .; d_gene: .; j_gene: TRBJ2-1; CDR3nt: TGTGCCAGCACGGATTCCTACAATGAGCAGTTCTTC; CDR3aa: CASTDSYNEQFF
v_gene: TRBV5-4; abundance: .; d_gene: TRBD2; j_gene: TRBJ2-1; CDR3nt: TGTGCCAGCAGCTTTTGGGTAGGCGGGAGTCTCTACAATGAGCAGTTCTTC; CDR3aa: CASSFWVGGSLYNEQFF
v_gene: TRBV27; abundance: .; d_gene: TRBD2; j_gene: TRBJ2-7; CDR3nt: TGTGCCAGCGGATTTCTAAGCGGGAGTTCCGAGCAGTACTTC; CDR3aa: CASGFLSGSSEQYF
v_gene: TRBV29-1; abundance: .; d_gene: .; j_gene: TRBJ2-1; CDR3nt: TGCAGCTTCCGGGCCTACGGAGATGAGCAGTTCTTC; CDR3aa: CSFRAYGDEQFF
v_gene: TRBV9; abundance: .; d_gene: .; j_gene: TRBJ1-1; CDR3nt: TGTGCCAGCAGCGTAGCAGGGGTGAACACTGAAGCTTTCTTT; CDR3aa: CASSVAGVNTEAFF
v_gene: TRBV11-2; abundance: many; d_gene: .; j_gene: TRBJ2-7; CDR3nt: TGTGCCAGCAGCCTCCAAGGGGGGCGCTACTACGAGCAGTACTTC; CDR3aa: CASSLQGGRYYEQYF
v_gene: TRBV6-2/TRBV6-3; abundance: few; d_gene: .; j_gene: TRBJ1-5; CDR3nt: TGTGCCAGCAGTGAAACAGGGACCAATCAGCCCCAGCATTTT; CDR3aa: CASSETGTNQPQHF
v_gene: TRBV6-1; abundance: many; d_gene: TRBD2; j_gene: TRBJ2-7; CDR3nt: TGTGCCAGCAGTTTAGGGTTAGCGGGAGTTCACGAGCAGTACTTC; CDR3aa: CASSLGLAGVHEQYF
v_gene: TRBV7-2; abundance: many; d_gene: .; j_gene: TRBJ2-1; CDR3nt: TGTGCCAGCAGCTTCCAAGCAGCAGAGCAGTTCTTC; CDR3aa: CASSFQAAEQFF
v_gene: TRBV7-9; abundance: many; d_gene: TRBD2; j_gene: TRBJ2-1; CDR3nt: TGTGCCAGCATCTATAGCGGGAGCTTAGACAATGAGCAGTTCTTC; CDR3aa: CASIYSGSLDNEQFF
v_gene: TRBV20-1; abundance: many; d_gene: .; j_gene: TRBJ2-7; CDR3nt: TGCAGTGCTAGACGGGAGTCTCGCTCCTACGAGCAGTACTTC; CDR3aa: CSARRESRSYEQYF
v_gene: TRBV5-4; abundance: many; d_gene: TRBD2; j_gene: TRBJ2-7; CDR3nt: TGTGCCAGCAGCTTTGGGGCGGGGGACTACGAGCAGTACTTC; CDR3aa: CASSFGAGDYEQYF
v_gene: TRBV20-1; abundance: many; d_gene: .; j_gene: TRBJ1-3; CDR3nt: TGCAGTGCCTCACCCGGGAGGGGAAACACCATATATTTT; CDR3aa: CSASPGRGNTIYF
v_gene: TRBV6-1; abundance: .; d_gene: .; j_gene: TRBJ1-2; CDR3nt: TGTGCCAGCACCGAAGGGGGGGTTCGAGACTATGGCTACACCTTC; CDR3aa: CASTEGGVRDYGYTF
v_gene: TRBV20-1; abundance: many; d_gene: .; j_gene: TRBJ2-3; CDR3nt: TGCAGTGCGGTAACGGACGCTCCCACAGATACGCAGTATTTT; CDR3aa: CSAVTDAPTDTQYF
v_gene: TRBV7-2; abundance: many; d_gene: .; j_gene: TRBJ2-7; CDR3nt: TGTGCCAGCAGCTTAGCCCATCGAATCTCCTACGAGCAGTACTTC; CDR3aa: CASSLAHRISYEQYF
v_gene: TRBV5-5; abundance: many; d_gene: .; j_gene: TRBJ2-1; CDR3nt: TGTGCCAGCAGCTTGGGTGATTGGCGGGGCCCGGGCAATGAGCAGTTCTTC; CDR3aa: CASSLGDWRGPGNEQFF
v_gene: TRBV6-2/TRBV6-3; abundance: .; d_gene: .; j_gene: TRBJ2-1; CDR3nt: TGTGCCAGCGGTTACTCACCGAAGCCACAACACAATGAGCAGTTCTTC; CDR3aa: CASGYSPKPQHNEQFF
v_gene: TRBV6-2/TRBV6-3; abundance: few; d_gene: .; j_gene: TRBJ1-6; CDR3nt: TGTGCCAGCAGTCAGCGGGCAGGAAGATCCTATAATTCACCCCTCCACTTT; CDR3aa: CASSQRAGRSYNSPLHF
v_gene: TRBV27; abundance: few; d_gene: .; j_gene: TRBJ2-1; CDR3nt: TGTGCCAGCAGTCTAACGTTCACTAGCAGGGCCTACAATGAGCAGTTCTTC; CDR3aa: CASSLTFTSRAYNEQFF
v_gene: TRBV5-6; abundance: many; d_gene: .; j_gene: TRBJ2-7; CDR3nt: TGTGCCAGCAGTTGGGCAGGCGTGGGAGAGCAGTACTTC; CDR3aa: CASSWAGVGEQYF
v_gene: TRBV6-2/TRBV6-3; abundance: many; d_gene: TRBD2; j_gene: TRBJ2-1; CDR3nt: TGTGCCAGCAGTTTTGGCGGGAGCAATAATGAGCAGTTCTTC; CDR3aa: CASSFGGSNNEQFF
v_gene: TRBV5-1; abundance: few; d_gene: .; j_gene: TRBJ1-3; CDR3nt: TGCGCCAGCAGCTTGTATGAGGGCTTTGGAAACACCATATATTTT; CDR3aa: CASSLYEGFGNTIYF
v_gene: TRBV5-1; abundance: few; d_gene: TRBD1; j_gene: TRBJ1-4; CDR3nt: TGCGCCAGCAGCTTGAACAGGGGTATTGAAAAACTGTTTTTT; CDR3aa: CASSLNRGIEKLFF
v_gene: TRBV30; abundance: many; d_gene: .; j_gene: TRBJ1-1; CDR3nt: TGTGCCTGGAGCTACAGAGGCCCTGAAGCTTTCTTT; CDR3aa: CAWSYRGPEAFF
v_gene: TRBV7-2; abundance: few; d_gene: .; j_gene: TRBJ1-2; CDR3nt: TGTGCCAGCAGCTCGACAGGAACCTTTGGCTACACCTTC; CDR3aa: CASSSTGTFGYTF
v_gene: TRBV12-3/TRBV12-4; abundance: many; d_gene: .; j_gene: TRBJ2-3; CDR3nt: TGTGCCAGCAGTTCGGGGGGCCCCGCAGATACGCAGTATTTT; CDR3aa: CASSSGGPADTQYF
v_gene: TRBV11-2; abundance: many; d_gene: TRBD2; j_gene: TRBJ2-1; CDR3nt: TGTGCCAGCAGCATTCTTAGCGGGAGGCGCGACAATGAGCAGTTCTTC; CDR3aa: CASSILSGRRDNEQFF
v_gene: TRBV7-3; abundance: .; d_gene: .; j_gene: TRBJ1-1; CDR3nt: TGTGCCAGCAGCATGGGGGGGGGGGCTATCGCTGAAGCTTTCTTT; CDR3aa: CASSMGGGAIAEAFF
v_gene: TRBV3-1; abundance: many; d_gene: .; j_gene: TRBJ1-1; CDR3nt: TGTGCCAGCAGCCAAAGTCAGGGTGAAGCTTTCTTT; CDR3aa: CASSQSQGEAFF
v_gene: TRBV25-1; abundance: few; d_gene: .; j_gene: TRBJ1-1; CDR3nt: TGTGCCAGCAGTGCGTTTCAGGGTAGATTGTCCGGCACTGAAGCTTTCTTT; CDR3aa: CASSAFQGRLSGTEAFF
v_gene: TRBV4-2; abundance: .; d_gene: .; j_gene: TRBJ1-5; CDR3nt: .; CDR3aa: CASSQASGQGNQPQHF
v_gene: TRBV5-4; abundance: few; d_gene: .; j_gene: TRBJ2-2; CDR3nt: TGTGCCAGCCGGAGGCTGAACACCGGGGAGCTGTTTTTT; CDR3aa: CASRRLNTGELFF
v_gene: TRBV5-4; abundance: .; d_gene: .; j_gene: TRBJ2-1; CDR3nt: TGTGCCAGCAGCGCCCCCCCCCAAACTCAAGGCGATGAGCAGTTCTTC; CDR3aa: CASSAPPQTQGDEQFF
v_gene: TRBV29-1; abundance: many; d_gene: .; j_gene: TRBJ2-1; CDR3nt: TGCAGCGTTTCCCTAGCTGGGCAAGGCGCCTACAATGAGCAGTTCTTC; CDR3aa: CSVSLAGQGAYNEQFF
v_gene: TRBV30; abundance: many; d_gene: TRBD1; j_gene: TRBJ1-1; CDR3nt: TGTGCCTGGGGCAGGGGGGGGTTGAACACTGAAGCTTTCTTT; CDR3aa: CAWGRGGLNTEAFF
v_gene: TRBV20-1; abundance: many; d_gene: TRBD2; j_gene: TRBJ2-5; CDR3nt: TGCAGTGCTAGAGATTGGACTAGCGGCCAAAGAGAGACCCAGTACTTC; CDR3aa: CSARDWTSGQRETQYF
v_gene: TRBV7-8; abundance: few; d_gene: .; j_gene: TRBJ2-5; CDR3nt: TGTGCCAGCACAACCGGGACTCAAGAGACCCAGTACTTC; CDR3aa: CASTTGTQETQYF
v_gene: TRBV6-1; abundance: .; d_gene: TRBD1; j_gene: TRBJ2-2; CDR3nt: TGTGCCAGCAGTGAGTCGGGACAGGGGGCCGGGGAGCTGTTTTTT; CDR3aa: CASSESGQGAGELFF
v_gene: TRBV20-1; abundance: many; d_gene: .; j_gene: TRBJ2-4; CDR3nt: TGCAGTGCTAGTTCCCCGGGACTAGCCAAAAACATTCAGTACTTC; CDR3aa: CSASSPGLAKNIQYF
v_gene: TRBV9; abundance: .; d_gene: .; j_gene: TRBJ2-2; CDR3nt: TGTGCCAGCAGCGTTTTTGGGGAGGAGCTGTTTTTT; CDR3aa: CASSVFGEELFF
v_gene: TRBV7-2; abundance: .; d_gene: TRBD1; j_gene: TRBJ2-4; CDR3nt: TGTGCCAGCAGCTTAGGGGGACAGGGAAACATTCAGTACTTC; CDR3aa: CASSLGGQGNIQYF
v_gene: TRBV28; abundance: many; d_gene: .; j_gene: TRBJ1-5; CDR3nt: TGTGCCAGCAGTTCAGGGAGCAATCAGCCCCAGCATTTT; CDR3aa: CASSSGSNQPQHF
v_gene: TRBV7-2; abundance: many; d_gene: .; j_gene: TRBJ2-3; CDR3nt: TGTGCCAGCAGCTTAGACTCGGGAGCAGATACGCAGTATTTT; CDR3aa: CASSLDSGADTQYF
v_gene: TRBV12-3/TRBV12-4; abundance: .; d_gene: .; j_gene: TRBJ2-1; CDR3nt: TGTACAACGAGGGGTTCCTACAATGAGCAGTTCTTC; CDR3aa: CTTRGSYNEQFF
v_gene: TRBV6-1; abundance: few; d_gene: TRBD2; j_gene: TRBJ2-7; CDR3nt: TGTGCCAGCAAATCGGGACTAGCGCCCTACGAGCAGTACTTC; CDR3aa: CASKSGLAPYEQYF
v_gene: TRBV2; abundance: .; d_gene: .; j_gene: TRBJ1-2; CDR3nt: TGTGCCAGCGAAAAGAGGGGCAGGAACTATGGCTACACCTTC; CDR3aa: CASEKRGRNYGYTF
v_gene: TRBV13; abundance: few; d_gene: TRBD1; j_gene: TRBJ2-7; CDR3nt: TGTGCCAGCAGTTTTATGGGACAGGAGGCCTACGAGCAGTACTTC; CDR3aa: CASSFMGQEAYEQYF
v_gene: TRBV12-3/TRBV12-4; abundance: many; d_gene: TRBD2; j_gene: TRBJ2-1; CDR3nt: TGTGCCAGTCGGCCGGGGCCGGGGGGAGGTGAGCAGTTCTTC; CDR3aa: CASRPGPGGGEQFF
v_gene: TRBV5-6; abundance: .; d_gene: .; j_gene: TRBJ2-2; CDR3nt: TGTGCCAGCAGCGTTCTTGCCGCCGGCGCTCGGGTAGGGGTACCGAACACCGGGGAGCTGTTTTTT; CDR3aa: CASSVLAAGARVGVPNTGELFF